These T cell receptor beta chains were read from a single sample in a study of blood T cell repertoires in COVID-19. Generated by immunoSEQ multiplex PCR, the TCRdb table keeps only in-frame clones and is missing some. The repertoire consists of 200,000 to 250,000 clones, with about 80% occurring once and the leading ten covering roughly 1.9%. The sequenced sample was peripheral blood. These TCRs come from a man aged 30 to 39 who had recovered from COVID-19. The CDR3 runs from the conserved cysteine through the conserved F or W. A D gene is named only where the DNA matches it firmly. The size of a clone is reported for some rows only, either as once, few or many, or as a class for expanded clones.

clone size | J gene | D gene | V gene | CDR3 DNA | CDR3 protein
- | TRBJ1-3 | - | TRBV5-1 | TGCGCCAGCAGCTTGGACACTGGAAACACCATATATTTT | CASSLDTGNTIYF
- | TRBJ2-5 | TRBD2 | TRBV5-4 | TGTGCCAGCAGCTTGGCCGGACTAGCGGGGCAAGAGACCCAGTACTTC | CASSLAGLAGQETQYF
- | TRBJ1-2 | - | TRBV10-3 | TGTGCCATCAGTGGGGGCGATCAGGGCTATGGCTACACCTTC | CAISGGDQGYGYTF
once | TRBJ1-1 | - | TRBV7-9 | TGTGCCAGCGAAAATCGCGGCGGAGCTTTCTTT | CASENRGGAFF
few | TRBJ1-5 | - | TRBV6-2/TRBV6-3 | TGTGCCAGCAGTAGGACAGAAAATCAGCCCCAGCATTTT | CASSRTENQPQHF
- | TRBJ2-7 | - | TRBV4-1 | TGCGCCAGCAGCCAAAGTAGCCCTACCTCGGGCGAGCAGTACTTC | CASSQSSPTSGEQYF
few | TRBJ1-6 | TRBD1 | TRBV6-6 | TGTGCCAGCAGGCGGGACAGCGTGGTATCTCTCCACTTT | CASRRDSVVSLHF
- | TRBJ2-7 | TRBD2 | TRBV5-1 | TGCGCCAGCAGCACGGAAGTGGGACTACCAGCCGCCTACGAGCAGTACTTC | CASSTEVGLPAAYEQYF
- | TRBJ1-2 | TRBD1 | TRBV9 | TGTGCCAGCAGCACTCAGGGGGCCCTCTATGGCTACACCTTC | CASSTQGALYGYTF
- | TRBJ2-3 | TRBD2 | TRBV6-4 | TGTGCCAGCGCTTATAGCGGGGAGAGCACAGATACGCAGTATTTT | CASAYSGESTDTQYF
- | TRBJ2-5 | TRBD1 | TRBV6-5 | TGTGCCAGCAGTCGGACAGGGTACCTACAAGAGACCCAGTACTTC | CASSRTGYLQETQYF
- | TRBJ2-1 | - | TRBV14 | TGTGCCAGCAGCAGGGACTTATCCTACAATGAGCAGTTCTTC | CASSRDLSYNEQFF
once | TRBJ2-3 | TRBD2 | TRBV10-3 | TGTGCCACCGCCCGGGGGGGGGATACGCAGTATTTT | CATARGGDTQYF
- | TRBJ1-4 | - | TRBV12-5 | TGTGCTAGTGGTTTCGCCCAGGGCGCAACTAATGAAAAACTGTTTTTT | CASGFAQGATNEKLFF
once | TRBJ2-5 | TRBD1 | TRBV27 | TGTGCCAGCAGTTTATGGGGACAGGGCCAAGAGACCCAGTACTTC | CASSLWGQGQETQYF
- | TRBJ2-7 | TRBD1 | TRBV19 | TGTGCCAGTAGTCGGACAGGCGACGAGCAGTACTTC | CASSRTGDEQYF
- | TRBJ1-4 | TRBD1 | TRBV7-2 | TGTGCCAGCAGCCTTGGGACAGGCCGCTGGGATGAAAAACTGTTTTTT | CASSLGTGRWDEKLFF
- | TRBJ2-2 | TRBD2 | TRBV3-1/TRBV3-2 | TGTGCCAGCAGCCGGTCCCGCCCTCTCGCGGGGGGGAACACCGGGGAGCTGTTTTTT | CASSRSRPLAGGNTGELFF
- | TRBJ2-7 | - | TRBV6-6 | TGTGCCAGCAGTAATAGTAAGAAGCAGTACTTC | CASSNSKKQYF
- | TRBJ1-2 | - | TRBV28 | TGTGCCAGCAGCCTAGGGGTCCGTAACTATGGCTACACCTTC | CASSLGVRNYGYTF
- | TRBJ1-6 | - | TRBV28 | TGTGCCAGCAGCCGGGAGGTCGAAAATTCACCCCTCCACTTT | CASSREVENSPLHF
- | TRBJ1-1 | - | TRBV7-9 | TGTGCCAGCAGCTTAGGCGGCATTAGACGGGCTGAAGCTTTCTTT | CASSLGGIRRAEAFF
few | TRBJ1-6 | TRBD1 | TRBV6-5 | TGTGCCAGCACCCCAGGGGGCGAACCCCTCCACTTT | CASTPGGEPLHF
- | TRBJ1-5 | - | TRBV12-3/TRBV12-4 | TGTGCCAGCAACGTAGGGGCGGGACAGCCCCAGCATTTT | CASNVGAGQPQHF
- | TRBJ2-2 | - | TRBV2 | TGTGCCGGGGGACTGAAGAACACCGGGGAGCTGTTTTTT | CAGGLKNTGELFF
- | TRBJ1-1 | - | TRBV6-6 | TGTGCCAGCCATTCGGACAGCGGGAACACTGAAGCTTTCTTT | CASHSDSGNTEAFF
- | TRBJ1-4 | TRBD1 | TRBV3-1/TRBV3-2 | TGTGCCAGCAGCCAAGCAGGGGGGCGAGGAAAACTGTTTTTT | CASSQAGGRGKLFF
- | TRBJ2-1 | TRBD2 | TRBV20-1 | TGCAGTGCTACTGAATCCGGGACTAGCGGGGCGGTCGAGCAGTTCTTC | CSATESGTSGAVEQFF
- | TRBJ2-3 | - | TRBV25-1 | TGTGCCAGCAGTCTGGATACGCAGTATTTT | CASSLDTQYF
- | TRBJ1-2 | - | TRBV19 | TGTGCCATCTCGAGGCTCGGTGGCTACACCTTC | CAISRLGGYTF
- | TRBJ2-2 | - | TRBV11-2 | TGTGCCAGCAGCTTATTTGGTCAGTATGGCACCGGGGAGCTGTTTTTT | CASSLFGQYGTGELFF
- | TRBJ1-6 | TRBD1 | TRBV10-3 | TGTGCCTCCCGGGACAGTGATAATTCACCCCTCCACTTT | CASRDSDNSPLHF
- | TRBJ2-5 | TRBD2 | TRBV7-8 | TGTGCCAGCAGCTTAACTAGCGGGTTGGGGACCCAGTACTTC | CASSLTSGLGTQYF
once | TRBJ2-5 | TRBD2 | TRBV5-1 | TGCGCCAGCCTTAGCGTAGCGGGGGGCCTAGAGACCCAGTACTTC | CASLSVAGGLETQYF
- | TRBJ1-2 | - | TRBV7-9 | TGTGCCAGCAGCATACAGGGAGAAGGGGGCTACACCTTC | CASSIQGEGGYTF
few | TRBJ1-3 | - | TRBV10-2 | TGCGCCAGCAGTGAGGGGAGCACCATATATTTT | CASSEGSTIYF
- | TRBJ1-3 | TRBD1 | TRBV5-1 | TGCGCCAGCAGCCCCGTAGGCCTCGGACAGGGAAAGGGAAACACCATATATTTT | CASSPVGLGQGKGNTIYF
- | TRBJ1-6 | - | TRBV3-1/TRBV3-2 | TGTGCCAGCAGCCAAGGTAACAGGGATAATTCACCCCTCCACTTT | CASSQGNRDNSPLHF
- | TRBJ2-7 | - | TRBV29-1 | TGCAGCTCCCTAGATCCGTCCACCTACGAGCAGTACTTC | CSSLDPSTYEQYF
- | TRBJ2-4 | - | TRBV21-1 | TGTGCCAGCAGCTCCCATCGGACAGGGGACAAAAACATTCAGTACTTC | CASSSHRTGDKNIQYF
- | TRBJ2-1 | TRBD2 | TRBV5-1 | TGCGCCAGCAGCTTGCTAGCGGGGGGGCCCCTATCCTACAATGAGCAGTTCTTC | CASSLLAGGPLSYNEQFF
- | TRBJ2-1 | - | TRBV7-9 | TGTGCCAGCAGCTTATTGGGCGCGGAGCAGTTCTTC | CASSLLGAEQFF
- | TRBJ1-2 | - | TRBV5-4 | TGTGCCAGCAGCCCGGTTGGTAGTGGGGGGATTCGCTATGGCTACACCTTC | CASSPVGSGGIRYGYTF
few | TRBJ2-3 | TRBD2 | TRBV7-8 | TGTGCCAGCAGCTTGGTTCTAGCGGGGGCGGGGACAGATACGCAGTATTTT | CASSLVLAGAGTDTQYF
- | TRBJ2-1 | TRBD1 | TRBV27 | TGTGCCAGCAGCAGACAGGGGGCAAATGAGCAGTTCTTC | CASSRQGANEQFF
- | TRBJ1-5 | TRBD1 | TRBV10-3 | TGTGCCATCAGTCCTACAGGGGGCGATCAGCCCCAGCATTTT | CAISPTGGDQPQHF
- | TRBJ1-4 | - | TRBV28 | TGTGCCAGCAGTTTTAGAGGGGGACTGTTTTTT | CASSFRGGLFF
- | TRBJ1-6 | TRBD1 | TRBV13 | TGTGCCAGCAGCTTACGGGACAGGGCCTCACCCCTCCACTTT | CASSLRDRASPLHF
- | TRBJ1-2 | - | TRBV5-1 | TGCGCCAGCAGCTTGACAGGGTCGGACTATGGCTACACCTTC | CASSLTGSDYGYTF
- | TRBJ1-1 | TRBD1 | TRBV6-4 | TGTGCCACCAGGGAGGGGGCCGGGGAAGCTTTCTTT | CATREGAGEAFF
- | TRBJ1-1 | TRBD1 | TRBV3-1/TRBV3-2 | TGTGCCAGCAGCCTGGGACAGAATACAAACACTGAAGCTTTCTTT | CASSLGQNTNTEAFF